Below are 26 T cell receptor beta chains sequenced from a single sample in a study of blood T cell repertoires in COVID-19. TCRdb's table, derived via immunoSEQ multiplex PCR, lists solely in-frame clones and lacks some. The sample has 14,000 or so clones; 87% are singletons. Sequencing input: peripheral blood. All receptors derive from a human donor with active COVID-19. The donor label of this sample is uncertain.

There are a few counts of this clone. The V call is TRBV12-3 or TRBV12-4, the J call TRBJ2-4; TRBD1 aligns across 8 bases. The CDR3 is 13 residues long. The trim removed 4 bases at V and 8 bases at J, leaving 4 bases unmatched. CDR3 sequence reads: CASSSDRADIQYF. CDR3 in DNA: TGTGCCAGCAGTTCGGACAGGGCGGACATTCAGTACTTC.

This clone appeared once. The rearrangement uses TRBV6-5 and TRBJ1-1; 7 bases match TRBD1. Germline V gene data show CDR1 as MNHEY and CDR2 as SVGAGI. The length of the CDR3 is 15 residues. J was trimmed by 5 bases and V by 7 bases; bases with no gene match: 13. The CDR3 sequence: CASIEIGGKSTEAFF. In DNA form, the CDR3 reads TGTGCCAGCATAGAGATAGGGGGCAAGAGTACTGAAGCTTTCTTT.

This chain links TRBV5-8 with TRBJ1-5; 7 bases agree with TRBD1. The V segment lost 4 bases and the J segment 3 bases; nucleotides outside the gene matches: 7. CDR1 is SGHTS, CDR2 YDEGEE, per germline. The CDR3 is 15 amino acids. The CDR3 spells CASSRRDRPNQPQHF. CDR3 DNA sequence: TGTGCCAGCAGCCGCCGGGACAGACCCAATCAGCCCCAGCATTTT.

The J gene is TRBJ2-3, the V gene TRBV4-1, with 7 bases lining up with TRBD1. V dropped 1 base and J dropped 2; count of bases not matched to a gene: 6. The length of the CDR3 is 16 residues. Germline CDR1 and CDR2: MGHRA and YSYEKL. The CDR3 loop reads CASSQGDSRTTDTQYF. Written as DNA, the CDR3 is TGCGCCAGCAGCCAAGGGGACAGCCGAACCACAGATACGCAGTATTTT.

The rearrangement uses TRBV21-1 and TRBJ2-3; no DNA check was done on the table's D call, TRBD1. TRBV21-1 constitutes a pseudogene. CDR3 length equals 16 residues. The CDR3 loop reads CASSAGTGVRTDTQYF. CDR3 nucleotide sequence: TGTGCCAGCAGCGCCGGGACAGGGGTACGGACAGATACGCAGTATTTT.

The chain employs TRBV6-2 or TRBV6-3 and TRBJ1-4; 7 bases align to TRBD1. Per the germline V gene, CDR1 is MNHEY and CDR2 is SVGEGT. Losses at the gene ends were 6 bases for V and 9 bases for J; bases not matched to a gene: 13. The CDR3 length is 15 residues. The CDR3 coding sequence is TGTGCCAGCAGCGCGATCCGGGACAGTAGACAAAAACTGTTTTTT. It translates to CASSAIRDSRQKLFF.

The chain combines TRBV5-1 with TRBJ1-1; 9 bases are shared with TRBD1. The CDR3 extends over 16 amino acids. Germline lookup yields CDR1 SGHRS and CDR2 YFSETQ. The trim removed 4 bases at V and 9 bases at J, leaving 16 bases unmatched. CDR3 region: CASSVDRGPPGNQAFF. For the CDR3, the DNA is TGCGCCAGCAGCGTGGACAGGGGACCCCCCGGAAATCAAGCTTTCTTT.

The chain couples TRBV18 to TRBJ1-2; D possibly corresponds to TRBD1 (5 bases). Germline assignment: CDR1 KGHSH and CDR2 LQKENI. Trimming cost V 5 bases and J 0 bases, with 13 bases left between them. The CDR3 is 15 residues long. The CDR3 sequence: CASSSTGGPNYGYTF. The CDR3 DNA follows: TGTGCCAGCTCATCCACAGGTGGCCCTAACTATGGCTACACCTTC.

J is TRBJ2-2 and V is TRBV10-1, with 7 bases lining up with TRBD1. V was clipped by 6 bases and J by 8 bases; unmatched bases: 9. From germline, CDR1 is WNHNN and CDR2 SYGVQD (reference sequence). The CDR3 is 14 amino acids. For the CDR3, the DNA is TGCGCCAGCAGCGAGGGGACAGTAGGAGGGGAGCTGTTTTTT. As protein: CASSEGTVGGELFF.

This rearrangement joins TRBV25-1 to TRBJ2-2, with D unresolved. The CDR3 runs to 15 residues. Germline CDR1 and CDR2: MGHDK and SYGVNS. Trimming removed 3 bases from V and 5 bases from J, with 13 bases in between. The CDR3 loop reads CASSDPSGSTGELFF. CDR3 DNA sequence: TGTGCCAGCAGTGACCCCTCCGGTTCAACCGGGGAGCTGTTTTTT.

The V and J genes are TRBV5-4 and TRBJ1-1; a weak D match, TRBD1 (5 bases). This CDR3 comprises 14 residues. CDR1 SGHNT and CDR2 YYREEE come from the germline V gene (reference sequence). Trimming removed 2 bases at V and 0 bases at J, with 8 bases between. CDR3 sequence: CASSLRGMNTEAFF. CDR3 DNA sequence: TGTGCCAGCAGCTTACGGGGGATGAACACTGAAGCTTTCTTT.

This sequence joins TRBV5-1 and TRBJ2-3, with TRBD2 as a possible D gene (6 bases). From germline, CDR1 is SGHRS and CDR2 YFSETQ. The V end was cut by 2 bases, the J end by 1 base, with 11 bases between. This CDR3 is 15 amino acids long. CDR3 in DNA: TGCGCCAGCAGCTTAACGGGGGAGCGCACAGATACGCAGTATTTT. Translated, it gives CASSLTGERTDTQYF.

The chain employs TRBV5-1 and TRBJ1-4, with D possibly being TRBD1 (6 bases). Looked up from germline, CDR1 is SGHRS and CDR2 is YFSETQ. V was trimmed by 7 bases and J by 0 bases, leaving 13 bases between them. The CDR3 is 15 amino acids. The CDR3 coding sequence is TGCGCCAGCGCGCAGGGGTCTGCAACTAATGAAAAACTGTTTTTT. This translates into CASAQGSATNEKLFF.

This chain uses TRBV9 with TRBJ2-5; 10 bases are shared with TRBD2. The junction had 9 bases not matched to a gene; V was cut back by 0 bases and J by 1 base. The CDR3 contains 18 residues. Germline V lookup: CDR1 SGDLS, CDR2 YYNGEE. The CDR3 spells CASSVGASGGRLQETQYF. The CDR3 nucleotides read TGTGCCAGCAGCGTAGGAGCTAGCGGGGGTCGCCTCCAAGAGACCCAGTACTTC.

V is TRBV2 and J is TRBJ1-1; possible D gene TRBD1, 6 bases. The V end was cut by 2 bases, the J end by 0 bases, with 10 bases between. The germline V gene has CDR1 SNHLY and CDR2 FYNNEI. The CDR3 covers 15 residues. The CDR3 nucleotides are TGTGCCAGCAGTGAATTTGGGACAATGAACACTGAAGCTTTCTTT. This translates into CASSEFGTMNTEAFF.

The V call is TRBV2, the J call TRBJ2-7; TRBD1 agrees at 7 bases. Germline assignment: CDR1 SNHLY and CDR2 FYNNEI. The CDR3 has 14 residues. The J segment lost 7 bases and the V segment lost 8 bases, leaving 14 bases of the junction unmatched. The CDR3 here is CASGRQGRTGEQYF. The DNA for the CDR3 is TGTGCCAGCGGTAGACAGGGCCGAACGGGGGAGCAGTACTTC.

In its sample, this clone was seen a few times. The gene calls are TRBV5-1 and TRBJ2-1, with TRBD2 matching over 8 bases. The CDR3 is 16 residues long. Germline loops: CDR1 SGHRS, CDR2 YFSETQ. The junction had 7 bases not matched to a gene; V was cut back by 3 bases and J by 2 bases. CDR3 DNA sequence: TGCGCCAGCAGCTCCTCGGGAGGGTTTACCTACAATGAGCAGTTCTTC. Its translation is CASSSSGGFTYNEQFF.

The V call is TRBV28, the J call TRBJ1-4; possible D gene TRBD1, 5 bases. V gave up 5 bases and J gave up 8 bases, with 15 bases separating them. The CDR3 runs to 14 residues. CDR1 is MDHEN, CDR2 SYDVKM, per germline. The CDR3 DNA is TGTGCCAGCAGTGTACAGGCAGGGAGGGAAAAACTGTTTTTT. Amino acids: CASSVQAGREKLFF.

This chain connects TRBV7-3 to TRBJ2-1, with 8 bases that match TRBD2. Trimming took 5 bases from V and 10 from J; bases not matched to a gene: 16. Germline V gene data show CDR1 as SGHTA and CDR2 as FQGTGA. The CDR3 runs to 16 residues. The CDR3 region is CASSIDGGTRAHEQFF. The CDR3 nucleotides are TGTGCCAGCAGCATAGACGGAGGGACTAGGGCCCACGAGCAGTTCTTC. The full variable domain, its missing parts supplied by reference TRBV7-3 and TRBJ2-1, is GAGVSQTPSNKVTEKGKYVELRCDPISGHTALYWYRQSLGQGPEFLIYFQGTGAADDSGLPNDRFFAVRPEGSVSTLKIQRTERGDSAVYLCASSIDGGTRAHEQFFGPGTRLTVL.

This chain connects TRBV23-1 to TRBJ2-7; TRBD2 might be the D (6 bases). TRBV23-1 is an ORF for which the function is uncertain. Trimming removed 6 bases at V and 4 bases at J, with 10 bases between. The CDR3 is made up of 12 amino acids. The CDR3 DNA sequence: TGCGCCAGCAGCCTCGGGGGTTACGAGCAGTACTTC. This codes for CASSLGGYEQYF.

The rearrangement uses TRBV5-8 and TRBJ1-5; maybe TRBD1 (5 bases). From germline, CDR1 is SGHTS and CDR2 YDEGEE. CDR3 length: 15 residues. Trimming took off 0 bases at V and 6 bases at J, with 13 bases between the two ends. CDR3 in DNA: TGTGCCAGCAGCTTGGACGGCAGGGTCCTTCAGCCCCAGCATTTT. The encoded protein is CASSLDGRVLQPQHF.

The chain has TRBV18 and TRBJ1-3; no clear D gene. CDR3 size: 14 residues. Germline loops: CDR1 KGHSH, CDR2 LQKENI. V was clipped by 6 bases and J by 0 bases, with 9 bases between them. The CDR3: CASSRDPSGNTIYF. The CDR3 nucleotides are TGTGCCAGCTCGAGGGATCCCTCTGGAAACACCATATATTTT.

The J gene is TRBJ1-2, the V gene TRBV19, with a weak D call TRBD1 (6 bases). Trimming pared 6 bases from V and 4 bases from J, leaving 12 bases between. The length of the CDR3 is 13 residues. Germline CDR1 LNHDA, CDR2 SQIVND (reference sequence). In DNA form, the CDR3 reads TGTGCCAGTAGCCCACAGGGTTTCTATGGCTACACCTTC. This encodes CASSPQGFYGYTF.

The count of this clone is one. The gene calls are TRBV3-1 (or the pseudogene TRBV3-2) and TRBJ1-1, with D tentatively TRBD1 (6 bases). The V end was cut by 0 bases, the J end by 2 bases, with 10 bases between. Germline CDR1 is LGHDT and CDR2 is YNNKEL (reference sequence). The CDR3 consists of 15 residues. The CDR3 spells CASSQEDRLNTEAFF. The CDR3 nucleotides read TGTGCCAGCAGCCAAGAGGACAGATTAAACACTGAAGCTTTCTTT.

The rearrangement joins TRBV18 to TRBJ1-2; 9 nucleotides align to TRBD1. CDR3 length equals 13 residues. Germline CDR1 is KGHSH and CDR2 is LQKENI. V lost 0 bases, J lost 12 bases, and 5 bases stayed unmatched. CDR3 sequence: CASSPPGQGRDTF. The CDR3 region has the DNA TGTGCCAGCTCACCACCGGGACAGGGTAGGGACACCTTC.

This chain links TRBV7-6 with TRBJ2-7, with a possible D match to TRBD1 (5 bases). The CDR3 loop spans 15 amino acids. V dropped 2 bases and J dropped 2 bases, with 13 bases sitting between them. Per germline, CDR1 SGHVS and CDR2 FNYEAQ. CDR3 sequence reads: CASSLNRQRPYEQYF. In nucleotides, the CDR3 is TGTGCCAGCAGCTTAAATAGACAGAGACCCTACGAGCAGTACTTC.